Here is one T cell receptor beta chain with its context. This sample is part of a study of CD8 T cells in Susac syndrome. Random hexamers were used to reverse transcribe 0.5 to 1 ug of RNA. Across 54 Vbeta and 13 Jbeta, TCR beta CDR3 was amplified with immunoSEQ multiplex PCR. Each CDR3 protein gets one entry after TCRdb re-called the immunoSEQ multiplex PCR reads with MiXCR. The sample shows about 130,000 distinct CDR3 sequences, approximately 95% of them seen only once. The CDR3 extends over 14 amino acids. Looked up from germline, CDR1 is MGHRA and CDR2 is YSYEKL. V was trimmed by 4 bases and J by 7 bases, leaving 16 bases between them.

The chain links TRBV4-1 to TRBJ2-5; D is uncertain. The sample comprised CD8+ T cells from PBMCs. The origin of this receptor is a human donor with Susac syndrome. The CDR3 DNA reads as TGCGCCAGCAGCCCCCTCACCTTATTGGGGACCCAGTACTTC. This gives the protein CASSPLTLLGTQYF.